This T cell receptor beta chain was sequenced during a study of blood T cell repertoires in COVID-19. Study at large: T cells, B-cell-depleted T cells, or PBMCs supplied cDNA or gDNA.

Sequencing used immunoSEQ multiplex PCR; TCRdb keeps in-frame clones, though not all of them. Of over 250,000 clones detected, about 80% appear once; the ten largest clones hold approximately 10%. The TCR comes from a woman aged 45-65 years who had recovered from COVID-19. Sequencing was done on a sample of peripheral blood.

The CDR3 loop reads CASSRTEGNTEAFF. DNA of the CDR3: TGTGCCAGCAGCCGGACTGAAGGGAACACTGAAGCTTTCTTT. The rearrangement joins TRBV7-8 to TRBJ1-1, with unresolved D. The germline gives CDR1 SGHVS, CDR2 FQNEAQ. The CDR3 is 14 residues long. V lost 5 bases to trimming and J lost 1 base, with 11 bases between them.